One sample yielded the 22 T cell receptor beta chains listed below, sequenced in a study of T cell clusters in autoimmune cytopenias (dated by TCRdb to between 2018 and 2021). TCRdb shows the sequencer as Illumina MiSeq. Multiplex PCR with a touch-down protocol amplified TRB rearrangements, with the TRB-A and TRB-B primer pools combined in a single tube. The reads, reprocessed by TCRdb, yield one row per CDR3 protein sequence and no DNA. The sample table on file contains 4,500 to 7,000 distinct CDR3 sequences. The top ten clones comprise 7% of the sample. Each sample's TRB amplification started from approximately 250 ng of peripheral blood genomic DNA, which corresponds to approximately 37,500 genome equivalents. The same data also went into a second study, on T cell repertoires in aging, cancer and after chemotherapy.

Material for sequencing was peripheral blood. The receptors were gathered from a human donor in good health.

Measured by frequency, this clonotype is medium-sized. The gene calls are TRBV19 and TRBJ2-2; TCRdb's D gene call, TRBD1, goes unchecked for lack of DNA. Germline V gene lookup returns CDR1 LNHDA and CDR2 SQIVND (reference sequence). CDR3 size: 15 residues. The CDR3 loop reads CASNARQGGTGELFF. The full variable domain, with the rest looked up from reference TRBV19 and TRBJ2-2, is DGGITQSPKYLFRKEGQNVTLSCEQNLNHDAMYWYRQDPGQGLRLIYYSQIVNDFQKGDIAEGYSVSREKKESFPLTVTSAQKNPTAFYLCASNARQGGTGELFFGEGSRLTVL.

This chain connects TRBV5-4 to TRBJ2-1. The CDR3 has 14 amino acids. CDR1 is SGHNT and CDR2 is YYREEE in the germline V gene (reference sequence). The CDR3 is CASSLGVAYNEQFF.

V gene TRBV19 combines with J gene TRBJ2-7; TCRdb designates TRBD2, a call that cannot be tested without DNA. The CDR3 extends over 14 amino acids. CDR1 and CDR2 from the germline V gene are LNHDA and SQIVND (reference sequence). This CDR3 reads CASSPEMGPTEQYF.

The genes are TRBV5-1 and TRBJ2-1; the D gene TCRdb calls, TRBD2, cannot be checked with no DNA. The CDR3 is 15 residues long. Germline loops: CDR1 SGHRS, CDR2 YFSETQ. The CDR3 sequence is CASSQGLAGVDEQFF.

This clonotype is identified as medium-sized (0.01 to 0.1%) from frequency. The V and J genes are TRBV5-6 and TRBJ2-5; TCRdb selects TRBD1, and the lack of DNA leaves this call unchecked. Germline V CDR1 and CDR2: SGHDT, YYEEEE. There are 14 residues in the CDR3. This CDR3 reads CASSYPGSQETQYF.

According to its frequency, this clonotype is medium-sized. The chain joins TRBV19 to TRBJ1-2. The germline CDR1 and CDR2 sequences are LNHDA and SQIVND (reference sequence). The CDR3 is 14 amino acids. The CDR3 is CASSTPEGNYGYTF.

The chain couples TRBV20-1 to TRBJ2-1; TCRdb's D gene call, TRBD2, goes unchecked for lack of DNA. CDR1 is DFQATT and CDR2 is SNEGSKA in the germline V gene (reference sequence). The CDR3 sequence is 17 residues long. The CDR3 loop is CSARDRFLGTSISEQFF.

Its frequency marks this clonotype as medium-sized. The J gene is TRBJ2-2, the V gene TRBV6-8; no DNA is available, so the TRBD1 call from TCRdb remains unchecked. The CDR3 totals 17 residues. The germline V gene has CDR1 MNHGY and CDR2 SAAAGT. The CDR3 is CASSYLGRRGNTGELFF.

This chain uses TRBV24-1 with TRBJ2-2; the TRBD1 assignment by TCRdb is unverifiable without DNA. There are 15 residues in the CDR3. Germline V gene lookup returns CDR1 KGHDR and CDR2 SFDVKD. CDR3 sequence: CATSMGAMNAGELFF.

This clonotype is medium-sized by frequency. The gene calls are TRBV27 and TRBJ2-1; the TCRdb call, TRBD2, lacks DNA for checking. Per the germline V gene, CDR1 is MNHEY and CDR2 is SMNVEV (reference sequence). The CDR3 is 15 amino acids. CDR3 region: CASSLSLAAHNEQFF.

Considering frequency, this clonotype is medium-sized. J is TRBJ2-5 and V is TRBV19; TCRdb picks TRBD1, but there is no DNA to check that call. Germline assignment: CDR1 LNHDA and CDR2 SQIVND (reference sequence). The CDR3 covers 13 residues. The CDR3 protein is CASRGGEPETQYF. The variable domain in full, with the rest retrieved from reference TRBV19 and TRBJ2-5, is DGGITQSPKYLFRKEGQNVTLSCEQNLNHDAMYWYRQDPGQGLRLIYYSQIVNDFQKGDIAEGYSVSREKKESFPLTVTSAQKNPTAFYLCASRGGEPETQYFGPGTRLLVL.

The J gene is TRBJ1-5, the V gene TRBV5-1; without DNA, the TCRdb call of TRBD1 cannot be checked. The CDR3 is made up of 13 amino acids. Germline CDR1 reads SGHRS; CDR2 reads YFSETQ. The CDR3 protein is CASSQGGNQPQHF.

Considering frequency, this clonotype is medium-sized. The V call is TRBV18, the J call TRBJ1-2; the D gene TCRdb calls, TRBD1, cannot be checked with no DNA. The CDR3 loop spans 13 amino acids. The germline V gene encodes CDR1 KGHSH and CDR2 LQKENI. CDR3 sequence reads: CASSLGLSDGYTF.

Its frequency marks this clonotype as medium-sized (0.01 to 0.1%). This chain uses TRBV6-2 or TRBV6-3 with TRBJ2-3; TCRdb picks TRBD1, but there is no DNA to check that call. Germline-derived CDR1 and CDR2 are MNHEY and SVGEGT. The CDR3 is 15 residues long. CDR3: CASSYVPGDTDTQYF.

J is TRBJ1-1 and V is TRBV4-2. In germline, CDR1 is LGHNA, CDR2 YNFKEQ. The CDR3 loop spans 14 amino acids. CDR3 sequence reads: CASSQNLENTEAFF.

The rearrangement links TRBV7-2 to TRBJ2-3; TCRdb calls TRBD1, which cannot be checked without DNA. The CDR3 runs to 16 residues. In germline, CDR1 is SGHTA, CDR2 FQGNSA. The CDR3 sequence is CASSPNGGRNTDTQYF.

In terms of frequency, this clonotype is medium-sized. The rearrangement joins TRBV6-1 to TRBJ1-6; TCRdb lists TRBD1, though no DNA is available to test this call. This CDR3 is built from 17 residues. CDR1 and CDR2 from the germline V gene are MNHNS and SASEGT. CDR3: CASRISRDRGPDSPLHF.

Considering frequency, this clonotype is medium-sized (0.01 to 0.1%). The rearrangement joins TRBV18 to TRBJ1-1. The CDR3 loop spans 14 amino acids. Germline-derived CDR1 and CDR2 are KGHSH and LQKENI. CDR3 protein: CASSPIQVGTEAFF. The variable domain in full, completed from reference TRBV18 and TRBJ1-1, reads NAGVMQNPRHLVRRRGQEARLRCSPMKGHSHVYWYRQLPEEGLKFMVYLQKENIIDESGMPKERFSAEFPKEGPSILRIQQVVRGDSAAYFCASSPIQVGTEAFFGQGTRLTVV.

This clonotype ranks as medium-sized in terms of frequency. This sequence joins TRBV5-5 and TRBJ1-5; TCRdb selects TRBD1, and the lack of DNA leaves this call unchecked. CDR1 and CDR2 (germline): SGHKS, YYEKEE (reference sequence). The CDR3 covers 14 residues. CDR3 amino acids: CASSLRDRVHVQHF.

This clonotype is medium-sized by frequency. The chain links TRBV12-3 or TRBV12-4 to TRBJ2-6; the D call of TRBD2 rests on TCRdb alone, since no DNA is present to check it. The CDR3 contains 11 residues. CDR3 loop: CASRGLNILTF.

By frequency, this clonotype registers medium-sized (0.01 to 0.1%). The chain joins TRBV6-2 or TRBV6-3 to TRBJ1-5. Germline V lookup: CDR1 MNHEY, CDR2 SVGEGT. CDR3 length: 16 amino acids. The CDR3 is CASSYSSAYSNQPQHF.

The CDR3 reads CASSLSGQVGTEAFF. J is TRBJ1-1 and V is TRBV18; TCRdb picks TRBD1, but there is no DNA to check that call. This CDR3 region has 15 residues. CDR1 and CDR2 from the germline V gene are KGHSH and LQKENI.